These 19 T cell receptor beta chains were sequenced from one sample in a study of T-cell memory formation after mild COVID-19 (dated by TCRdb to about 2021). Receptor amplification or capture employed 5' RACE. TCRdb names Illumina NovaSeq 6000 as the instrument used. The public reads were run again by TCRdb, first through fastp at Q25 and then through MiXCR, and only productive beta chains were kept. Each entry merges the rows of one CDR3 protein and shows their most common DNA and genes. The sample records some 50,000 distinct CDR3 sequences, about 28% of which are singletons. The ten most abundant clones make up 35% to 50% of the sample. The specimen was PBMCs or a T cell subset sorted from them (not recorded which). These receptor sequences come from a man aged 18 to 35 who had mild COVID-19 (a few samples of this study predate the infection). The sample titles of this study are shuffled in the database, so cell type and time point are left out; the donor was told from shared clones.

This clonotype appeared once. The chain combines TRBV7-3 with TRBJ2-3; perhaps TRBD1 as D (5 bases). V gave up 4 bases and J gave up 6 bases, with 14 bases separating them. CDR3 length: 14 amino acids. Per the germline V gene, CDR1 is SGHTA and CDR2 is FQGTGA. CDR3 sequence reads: CASSSGPLEDTQYF. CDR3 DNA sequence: TGTGCCAGCAGCTCAGGGCCCTTAGAGGATACGCAGTATTTT.

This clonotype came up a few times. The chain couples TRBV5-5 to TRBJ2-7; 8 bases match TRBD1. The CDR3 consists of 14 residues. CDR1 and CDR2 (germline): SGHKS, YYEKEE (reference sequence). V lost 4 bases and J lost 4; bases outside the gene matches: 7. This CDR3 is CASSPDRANYEQYV. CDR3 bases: TGTGCCAGCAGCCCGGACAGGGCTAATTACGAGCAGTACGTC.

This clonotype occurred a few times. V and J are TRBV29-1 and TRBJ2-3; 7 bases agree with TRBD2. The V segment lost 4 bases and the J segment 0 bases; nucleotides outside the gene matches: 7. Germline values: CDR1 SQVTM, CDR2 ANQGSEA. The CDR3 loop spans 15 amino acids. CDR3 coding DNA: TGCAGCGTTGTAGCGGCTAGCGGAAGCACAGATACGCAGTATTTT. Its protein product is CSVVAASGSTDTQYF.

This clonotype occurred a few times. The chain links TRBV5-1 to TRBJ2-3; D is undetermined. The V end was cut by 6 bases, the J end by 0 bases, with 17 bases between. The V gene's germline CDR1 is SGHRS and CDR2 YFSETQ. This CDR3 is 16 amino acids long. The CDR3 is CASMDPRTTSTDTQYF. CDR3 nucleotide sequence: TGCGCCAGCATGGACCCTCGCACGACTAGCACAGATACGCAGTATTTT.

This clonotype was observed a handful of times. CDR3 DNA: TGTGCTCTAGCTTCCAGGGAGGAGACCCAGTACTTC. This encodes CALASREETQYF. This chain uses TRBV7-9 with TRBJ2-5; tentatively, D is TRBD1 or TRBD2 (5 bases each). This CDR3 region has 12 residues. Germline V CDR1 and CDR2: SEHNR, FQNEAQ (reference sequence).

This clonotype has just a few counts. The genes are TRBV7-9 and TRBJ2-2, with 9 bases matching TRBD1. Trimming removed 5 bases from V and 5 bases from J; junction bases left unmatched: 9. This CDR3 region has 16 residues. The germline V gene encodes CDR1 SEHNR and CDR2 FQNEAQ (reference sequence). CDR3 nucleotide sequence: TGTGCCAGCAGCCCTCATCTGACAGGGGGAACCGGGGAGCTGTTTTTT. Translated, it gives CASSPHLTGGTGELFF.

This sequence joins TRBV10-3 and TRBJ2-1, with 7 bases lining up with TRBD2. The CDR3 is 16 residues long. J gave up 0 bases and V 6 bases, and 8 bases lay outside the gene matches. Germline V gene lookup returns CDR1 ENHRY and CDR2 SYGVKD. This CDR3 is CAIRVAGVVSYNEQFF. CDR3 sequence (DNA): TGTGCCATCAGAGTTGCGGGGGTCGTCTCCTACAATGAGCAGTTCTTC.

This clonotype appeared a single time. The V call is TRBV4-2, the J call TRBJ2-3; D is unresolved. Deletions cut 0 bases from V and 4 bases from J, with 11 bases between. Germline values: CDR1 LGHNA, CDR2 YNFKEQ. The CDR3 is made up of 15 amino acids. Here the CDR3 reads CASSQEDALADTQYF. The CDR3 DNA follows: TGTGCCAGCAGCCAAGAAGACGCGTTAGCAGATACGCAGTATTTT.

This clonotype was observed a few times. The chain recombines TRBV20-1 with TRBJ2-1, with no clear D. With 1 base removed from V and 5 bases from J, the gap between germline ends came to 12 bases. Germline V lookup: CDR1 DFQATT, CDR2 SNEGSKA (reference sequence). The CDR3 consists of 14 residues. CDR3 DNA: TGCAGTGCTAGAGGATTACAAACACACAATGAGCAGTTCTTC. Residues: CSARGLQTHNEQFF.

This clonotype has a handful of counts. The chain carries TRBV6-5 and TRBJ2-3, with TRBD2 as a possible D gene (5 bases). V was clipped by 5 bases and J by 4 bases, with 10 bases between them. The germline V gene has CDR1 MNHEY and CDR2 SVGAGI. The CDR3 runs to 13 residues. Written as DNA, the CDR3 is TGTGCCAGCAGTAAACGGGGTTCAGATACGCAGTATTTT. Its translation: CASSKRGSDTQYF.

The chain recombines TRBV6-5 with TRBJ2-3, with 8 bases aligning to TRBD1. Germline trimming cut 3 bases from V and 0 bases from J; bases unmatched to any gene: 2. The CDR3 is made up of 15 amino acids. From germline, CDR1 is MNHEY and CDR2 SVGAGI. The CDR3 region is CASSYGDRSTDTQYF. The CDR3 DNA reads TGTGCCAGCAGTTATGGGGACAGGAGCACAGATACGCAGTATTTT.

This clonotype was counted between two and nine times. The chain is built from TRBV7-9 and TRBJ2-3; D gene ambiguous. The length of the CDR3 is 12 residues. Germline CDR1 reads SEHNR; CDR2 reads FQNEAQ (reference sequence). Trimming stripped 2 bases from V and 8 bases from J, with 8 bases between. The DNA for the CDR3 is TGTGCCAGCAGCTTACGAGGTGGTACGCAGTATTTT. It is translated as CASSLRGGTQYF.

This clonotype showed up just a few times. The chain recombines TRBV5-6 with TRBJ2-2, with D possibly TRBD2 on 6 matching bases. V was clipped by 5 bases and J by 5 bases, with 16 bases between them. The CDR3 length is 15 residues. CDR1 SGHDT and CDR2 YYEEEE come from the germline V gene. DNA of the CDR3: TGTGCCAGCAGTTCTTGGGGCGCGGGGACCGGGGAGCTGTTTTTT. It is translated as CASSSWGAGTGELFF. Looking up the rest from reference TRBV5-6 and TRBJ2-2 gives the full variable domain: DAGVTQSPTHLIKTRGQQVTLRCSPKSGHDTVSWYQQALGQGPQFIFQYYEEEERQRGNFPDRFSGHQFPNYSSELNVNALLLGDSALYLCASSSWGAGTGELFFGEGSRLTVL.

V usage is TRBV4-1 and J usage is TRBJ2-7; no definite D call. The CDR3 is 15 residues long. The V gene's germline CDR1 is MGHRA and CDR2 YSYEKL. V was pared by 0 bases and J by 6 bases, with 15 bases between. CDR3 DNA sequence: TGCGCCAGCAGCCAAGATCCGGGCCTGAGTTCCGAGCAGTACGTC. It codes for CASSQDPGLSSEQYV.

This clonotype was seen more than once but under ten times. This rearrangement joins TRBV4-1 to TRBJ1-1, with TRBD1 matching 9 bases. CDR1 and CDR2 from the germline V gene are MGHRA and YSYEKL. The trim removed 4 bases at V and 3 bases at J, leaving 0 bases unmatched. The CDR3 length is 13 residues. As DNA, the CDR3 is TGCGCCAGCAGCCGGACAGGGGACACTGAAGCTTTCTTT. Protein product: CASSRTGDTEAFF.

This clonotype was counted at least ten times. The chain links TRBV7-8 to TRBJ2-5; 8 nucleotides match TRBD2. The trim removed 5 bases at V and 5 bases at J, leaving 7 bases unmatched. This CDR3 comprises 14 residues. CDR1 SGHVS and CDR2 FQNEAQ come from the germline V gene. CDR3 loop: CASSNRPSGETQYF. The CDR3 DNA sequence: TGTGCCAGCAGCAACAGGCCTAGCGGGGAGACCCAGTACTTC.

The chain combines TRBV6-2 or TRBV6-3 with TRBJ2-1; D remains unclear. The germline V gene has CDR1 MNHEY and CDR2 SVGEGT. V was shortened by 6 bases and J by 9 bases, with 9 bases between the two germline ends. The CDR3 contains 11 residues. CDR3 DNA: TGTGCCAGCAGCCAGGATGGTGAGCAGTTCTTC. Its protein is CASSQDGEQFF.

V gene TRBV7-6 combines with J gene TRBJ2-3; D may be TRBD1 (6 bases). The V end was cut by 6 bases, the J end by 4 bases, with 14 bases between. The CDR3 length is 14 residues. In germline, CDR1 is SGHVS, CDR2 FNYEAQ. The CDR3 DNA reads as TGTGCCAGCAGGGCACAGGGTGAAGCAGATACGCAGTATTTT. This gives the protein CASRAQGEADTQYF.

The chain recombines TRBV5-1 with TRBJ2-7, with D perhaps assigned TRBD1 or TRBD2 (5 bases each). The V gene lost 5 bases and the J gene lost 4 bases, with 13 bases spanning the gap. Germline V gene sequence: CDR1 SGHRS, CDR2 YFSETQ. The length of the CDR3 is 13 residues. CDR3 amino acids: CASSWDHNYEQYV. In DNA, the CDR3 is TGCGCCAGCAGTTGGGACCACAATTACGAGCAGTACGTC.